This TCR beta chain is drawn from a study of blood T cell repertoires in COVID-19. Turning to the study itself: Acute and convalescent COVID-19 specimens originated in the United States, Italy and Spain. PBMCs, B-cell-depleted T cells, or T cells provided the cDNA or gDNA that made up the material.

Ages ranged from about 18 to 90 years, with residence in about two dozen US areas. Those designated as exposed participants met a COVID-19 case within 2 weeks before study entry. Profiling relied on immunoSEQ multiplex PCR, and the TCRdb table lists in-frame clones only, not all of them. The table has roughly 140,000 clones, 80% to 85% seen once. In germline, CDR1 is SGDLS, CDR2 YYNGEE. The CDR3 sequence is 16 residues long. V gave up 4 bases and J gave up 0 bases; unmatched junction bases: 8. The receptor was derived from a woman in her 50s who had been exposed to COVID-19. V usage is TRBV9 and J usage is TRBJ1-1, with 8 bases aligning to TRBD1. Material: PBMCs or T cells enriched from blood (not recorded which). Here the CDR3 DNA reads TGTGCCAGCAGCTCTGACGACAGGGGAATGAACACTGAAGCTTTCTTT. As protein: CASSSDDRGMNTEAFF.